This T cell receptor (beta chain) was identified during a study of blood T cells in healthy people across ages. A second PCR, run for about 6 to 11 cycles, used a sample-barcoded 5' primer plus a J-beta primer mix. TCRdb reanalysed the 5' RACE reads using MiXCR and keeps one entry per CDR3 protein. The profile shows 1.5 million to 2 million distinct CDR3 sequences, approximately 30% of them singletons. Germline values: CDR1 MNHEY, CDR2 SVGEGT. CDR3 length: 13 residues. In this sample, this clonotype turned up a few times. A read error is possible here, since a much larger clone lies one base away. Samples had at least 6.5 million PBMCs isolated from them.

This rearrangement joins TRBV6-2 or TRBV6-3 to TRBJ2-1, with a tentative D call TRBD1 (5 bases). The receptor comes from a woman aged 30 to 39 in good health. Material: blood. The DNA for the CDR3 is TGTACCAGCAGTTCAAGGGGTCACAATGAGCAGTTCTTC. It translates to CTSSSRGHNEQFF.